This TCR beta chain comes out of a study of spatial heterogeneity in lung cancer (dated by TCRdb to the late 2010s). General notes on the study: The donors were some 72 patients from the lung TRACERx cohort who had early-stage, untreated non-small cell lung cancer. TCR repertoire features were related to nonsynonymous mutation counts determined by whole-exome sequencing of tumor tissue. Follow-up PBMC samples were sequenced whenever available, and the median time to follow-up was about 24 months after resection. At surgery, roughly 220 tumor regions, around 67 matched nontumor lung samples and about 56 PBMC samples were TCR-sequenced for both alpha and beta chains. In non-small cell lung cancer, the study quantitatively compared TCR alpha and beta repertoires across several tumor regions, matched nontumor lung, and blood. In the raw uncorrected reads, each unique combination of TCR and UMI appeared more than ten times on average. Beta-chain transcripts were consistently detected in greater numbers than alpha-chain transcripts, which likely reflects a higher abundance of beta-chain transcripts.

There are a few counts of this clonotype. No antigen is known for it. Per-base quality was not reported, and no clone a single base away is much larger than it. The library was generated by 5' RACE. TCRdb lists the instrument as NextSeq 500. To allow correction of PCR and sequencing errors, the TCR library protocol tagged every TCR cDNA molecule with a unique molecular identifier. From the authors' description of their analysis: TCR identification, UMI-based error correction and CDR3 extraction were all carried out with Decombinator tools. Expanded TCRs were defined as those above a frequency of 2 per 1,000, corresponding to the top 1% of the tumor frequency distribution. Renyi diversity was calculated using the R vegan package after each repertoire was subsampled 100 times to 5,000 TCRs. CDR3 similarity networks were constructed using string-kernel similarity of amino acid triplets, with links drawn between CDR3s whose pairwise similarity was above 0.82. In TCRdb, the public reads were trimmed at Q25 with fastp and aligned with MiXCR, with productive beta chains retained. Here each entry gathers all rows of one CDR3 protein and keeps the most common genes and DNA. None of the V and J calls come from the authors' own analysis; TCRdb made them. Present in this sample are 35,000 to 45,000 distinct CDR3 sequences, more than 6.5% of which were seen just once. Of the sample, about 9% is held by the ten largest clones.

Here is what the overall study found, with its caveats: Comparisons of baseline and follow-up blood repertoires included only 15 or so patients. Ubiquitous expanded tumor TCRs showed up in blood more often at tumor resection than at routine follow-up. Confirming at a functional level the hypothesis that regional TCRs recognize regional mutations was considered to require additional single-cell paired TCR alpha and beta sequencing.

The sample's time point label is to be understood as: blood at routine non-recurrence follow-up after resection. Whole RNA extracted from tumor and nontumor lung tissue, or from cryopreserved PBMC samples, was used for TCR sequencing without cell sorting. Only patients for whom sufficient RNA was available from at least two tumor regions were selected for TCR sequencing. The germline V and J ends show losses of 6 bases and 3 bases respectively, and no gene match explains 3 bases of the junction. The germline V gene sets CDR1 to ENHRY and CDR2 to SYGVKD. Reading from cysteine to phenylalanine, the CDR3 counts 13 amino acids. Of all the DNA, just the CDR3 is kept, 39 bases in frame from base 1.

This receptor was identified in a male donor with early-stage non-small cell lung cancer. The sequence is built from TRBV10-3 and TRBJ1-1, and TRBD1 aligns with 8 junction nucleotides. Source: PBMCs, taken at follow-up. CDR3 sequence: CAIRTGADTEAFF. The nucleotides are TGTGCCATCAGGACAGGGGCGGACACTGAAGCTTTCTTT.